The 14 T cell receptor beta chains given below trace back to one sample, sequenced in a study of T cells in Graves' hyperthyroidism and ophthalmopathy. Amplification targeted TCR beta CDR3 regions from RNA transcripts. HTBI primers were the set used in a first-round RT-PCR of the TCR CDR3. TCRdb passed the multiplex PCR reads through MiXCR, listing each CDR3 protein once. The data hold hundreds of thousands of distinct CDR3 sequences, with about 20% observed a single time. What was sequenced was blood. These receptors came from a man in his forties with Graves' ophthalmopathy.

The chain is built from TRBV20-1 and TRBJ2-2; D unclear. CDR1 and CDR2 (germline): DFQATT, SNEGSKA (reference sequence). This CDR3 has 13 residues. Trimming removed 5 bases from V and 0 bases from J, with 7 bases in between. The CDR3 protein is CSASTANTGELFF. Written as DNA, the CDR3 is TGCAGTGCTTCTACAGCGAACACCGGGGAGCTGTTTTTT.

A few counts support this clonotype. The chain is built from TRBV29-1 and TRBJ1-2; TRBD1 aligns across 7 bases. The CDR3 loop spans 13 amino acids. The germline gives CDR1 SQVTM, CDR2 ANQGSEA. Germline trimming cut 3 bases from V and 4 bases from J; bases unmatched to any gene: 5. Here the CDR3 reads CSVDEGAIYGYTF. CDR3 DNA sequence: TGCAGCGTTGACGAGGGGGCGATCTATGGCTACACCTTC.

In its sample, this clonotype was seen a few times. The chain has TRBV7-9 and TRBJ2-7; D may be TRBD1 (5 bases). Trimming left V 10 bases short and J 3 bases short, with 13 bases between. Germline values: CDR1 SEHNR, CDR2 FQNEAQ (reference sequence). The CDR3 is made up of 12 amino acids. The CDR3 region has the DNA TGTGCCATAGACAGAGATTTCTACGAGCAGTACTTC. It is translated as CAIDRDFYEQYF.

This clonotype was recorded a few times. This chain connects TRBV4-1 to TRBJ2-7; D perhaps matches TRBD1 (6 bases). The CDR3 runs to 17 residues. CDR1 is MGHRA, CDR2 YSYEKL, per germline. Trimming stripped 2 bases from V and 7 bases from J, with 24 bases between. In DNA, the CDR3 is TGCGCCAGCAGCCAATATAAGGGTCGGGACATCCTGGGTGAGCAGTACTTC. It codes for CASSQYKGRDILGEQYF.

This chain joins TRBV4-2 and TRBJ2-3; no clear D. Per the germline V gene, CDR1 is LGHNA and CDR2 is YNFKEQ. This CDR3 is built from 13 residues. Trimming pared 3 bases from V and 2 bases from J, leaving 6 bases between. The CDR3 nucleotides read TGTGCCAGCAGCCAGGAACACACAGATACGCAGTATTTT. Amino acids: CASSQEHTDTQYF.

This clonotype was seen more than once but under ten times. V is TRBV7-3 and J is TRBJ2-3; D may be TRBD2 (6 bases). CDR3 length: 13 residues. Germline V CDR1 and CDR2: SGHTA, FQGTGA. Deletions cut 10 bases from V and 0 bases from J, with 11 bases between. CDR3 sequence: CAIPGTSTDTQYF. For the CDR3, the DNA is TGTGCCATTCCGGGGACTAGCACAGATACGCAGTATTTT. Combining the CDR3 with reference TRBV7-3 and TRBJ2-3 gives the whole variable domain GAGVSQTPSNKVTEKGKYVELRCDPISGHTALYWYRQSLGQGPEFLIYFQGTGAADDSGLPNDRFFAVRPEGSVSTLKIQRTERGDSAVYLCAIPGTSTDTQYFGPGTRLTVL.

This clonotype occurred many times. The genes are TRBV10-1 and TRBJ2-7; D not resolved. The germline gives CDR1 WNHNN, CDR2 SYGVQD (reference sequence). This CDR3 has 14 amino acids. V gave up 6 bases and J gave up 2 bases, with 14 bases separating them. The CDR3 reads CASSTGSFPYEQYF. The CDR3 bases are TGCGCCAGCAGCACCGGGTCGTTCCCCTACGAGCAGTACTTC.

This clonotype was seen only a few times. This chain uses TRBV27 with TRBJ2-7; D may be TRBD1 (6 bases). V lost 5 bases and J 2 bases, leaving 22 bases between the germline ends. Per germline, CDR1 MNHEY and CDR2 SMNVEV (reference sequence). The CDR3 length is 17 residues. The CDR3 bases are TGTGCCAGCAGTACCTATCGGGACAACTCTATCACCTACGAGCAGTACTTC. Protein sequence: CASSTYRDNSITYEQYF.

This clonotype has more than one count but fewer than ten. V gene TRBV11-2 combines with J gene TRBJ2-5, with no clear D. The CDR3 covers 13 residues. Trimming cost V 3 bases and J 1 base, with 6 bases left between them. Germline CDR1 reads SGHAT; CDR2 reads FQNNGV. CDR3 region: CASSFTTQETQYF. CDR3 in DNA: TGTGCCAGCAGCTTTACTACCCAAGAGACCCAGTACTTC. The full variable domain, its missing parts supplied by reference TRBV11-2 and TRBJ2-5, is EAGVAQSPRYKIIEKRQSVAFWCNPISGHATLYWYQQILGQGPKLLIQFQNNGVVDDSQLPKDRFSAERLKGVDSTLKIQPAKLEDSAVYLCASSFTTQETQYFGPGTRLLVL.

This clonotype was observed a few times. The chain joins TRBV6-4 to TRBJ2-2; D uncertain. The V gene's germline CDR1 is MRHNA and CDR2 SNTAGT. V gave up 10 bases and J gave up 5 bases, with 5 bases separating them. CDR3 length: 10 amino acids. The CDR3 coding sequence is TGTGCCATTCCGACCGGGGAGCTGTTTTTT. This sequence encodes CAIPTGELFF.

The sample holds many counts of this clonotype. The rearrangement uses TRBV28 and TRBJ1-1, with D perhaps matching TRBD1 (5 bases). The CDR3 is made up of 15 amino acids. Germline V CDR1 and CDR2: MDHEN, SYDVKM. Trimming removed 5 bases at V and 1 base at J, with 14 bases between. CDR3 DNA: TGTGCCAGCAGTGCCGGGACGGCGGGGAACACTGAAGCTTTCTTT. Amino acid sequence: CASSAGTAGNTEAFF.

V gene TRBV6-2 or TRBV6-3 combines with J gene TRBJ2-1; 7 nucleotides align to TRBD2. V shed 0 bases and J 0 bases; nucleotides not matched to a gene: 2. CDR1 and CDR2 from the germline V gene are MNHEY and SVGEGT. The CDR3 totals 16 residues. As DNA, the CDR3 is TGTGCCAGCAGTTACTCGGGACTACCCTCCTACAATGAGCAGTTCTTC. Amino acid sequence: CASSYSGLPSYNEQFF.

This clonotype was seen only a few times. This chain connects TRBV7-9 to TRBJ2-5; 7 nucleotides match TRBD2. With 3 bases clipped from V and 0 bases from J, the junction kept 7 bases outside the gene matches. Germline V gives CDR1 SEHNR, CDR2 FQNEAQ (reference sequence). CDR3 length: 16 residues. CDR3 bases: TGTGCCAGCAGCTTTTATAGCGGGTCTTACCAAGAGACCCAGTACTTC. Protein product: CASSFYSGSYQETQYF.

This clonotype was seen ten or more times. The chain combines TRBV11-1 with TRBJ2-1; TRBD2 aligns across 14 bases. Germline trimming cut 5 bases from V and 8 bases from J; bases unmatched to any gene: 11. Germline V gene lookup returns CDR1 SGHAT and CDR2 FQDESV (reference sequence). This CDR3 has 17 residues. The CDR3, as DNA: TGTGCCAGCAGCGCAACCGGGACTAGCGGGAGAGGGCATGAGCAGTTCTTC. As protein: CASSATGTSGRGHEQFF.